The 11 T cell receptor beta chains reported below all come from one sample, sequenced in a study of blood T cell repertoires in COVID-19. TCRdb's copy holds only in-frame clones and misses some; the assay was immunoSEQ multiplex PCR. Of 150,000 to 200,000 clones listed, approximately 80% are singletons. The sequenced sample was peripheral blood. The receptors shown here come from a human donor in a cohort sampled during active COVID-19.

This rearrangement joins TRBV15 to TRBJ2-5; D is perhaps TRBD1 (6 bases). The CDR3 consists of 13 residues. From germline, CDR1 is LNHNV and CDR2 YYDKDF (reference sequence). V gave up 4 bases and J gave up 5 bases, with 11 bases separating them. The CDR3, as DNA: TGTGCCACCAGCACACAGGGTTGGGAGACCCAGTACTTC. Protein product: CATSTQGWETQYF. Supplemented by reference TRBV15 and TRBJ2-5, the full variable domain reads DAMVIQNPRYQVTQFGKPVTLSCSQTLNHNVMYWYQQKSSQAPKLLFHYYDKDFNNEADTPDNFQSRRPNTSFCFLDIRSPGLGDTAMYLCATSTQGWETQYFGPGTRLLVL.

The V call is TRBV28, the J call TRBJ1-2; D ambiguous. The V end was cut by 4 bases, the J end by 4 bases, with 7 bases between. The CDR3 spans 12 residues. Germline CDR1 and CDR2: MDHEN and SYDVKM. This CDR3 is CASSSQVYGYTF. CDR3 sequence (DNA): TGTGCCAGCAGTTCTCAGGTCTATGGCTACACCTTC.

V usage is TRBV11-2 and J usage is TRBJ2-7; 11 positions match TRBD2. The ends lost 3 bases at V and 0 bases at J; junction bases unmatched: 10. This CDR3 is 18 amino acids long. Germline CDR1 reads SGHAT; CDR2 reads FQNNGV. In DNA form, the CDR3 reads TGTGCCAGCAGCTTTTCGAGGCTAGCGGGAGGTTTCTCCTACGAGCAGTACTTC. Translated: CASSFSRLAGGFSYEQYF.

The chain employs TRBV7-2 and TRBJ1-1; D is unclear. This CDR3 contains 14 residues. V gave up 5 bases and J gave up 5 bases, with 15 bases separating them. Germline-derived CDR1 and CDR2 are SGHTA and FQGNSA. This CDR3 is CASSALPGGTEAFF. In nucleotides, the CDR3 is TGTGCCAGCAGCGCCCTTCCGGGCGGGACTGAAGCTTTCTTT.

This chain links TRBV3-1 (or the pseudogene TRBV3-2) with TRBJ2-5; TRBD2 agrees at 11 bases. CDR1 is LGHDT, CDR2 YNNKEL, per germline (reference sequence). The V segment lost 0 bases and the J segment 2 bases; nucleotides outside the gene matches: 2. The CDR3 covers 16 residues. The CDR3 reads CASSQDLAGGQETQYF. The CDR3 DNA sequence: TGTGCCAGCAGCCAAGATCTAGCGGGGGGACAAGAGACCCAGTACTTC.

This clone is a singleton in its sample. The genes are TRBV24-1 and TRBJ2-5; D might be TRBD1 (6 bases). V was clipped by 4 bases and J by 3 bases, with 11 bases between them. The CDR3 contains 14 residues. Germline-derived CDR1 and CDR2 are KGHDR and SFDVKD. The CDR3 bases are TGTGCCACCAGTGAGGGGGCACTGGAAGAGACCCAGTACTTC. This encodes CATSEGALEETQYF.

This clone turned up a few times. J is TRBJ2-1 and V is TRBV11-2, with D possibly TRBD2 on 5 matching bases. This CDR3 comprises 17 residues. Germline-derived CDR1 and CDR2 are SGHAT and FQNNGV. V lost 0 bases to trimming and J lost 0 bases, with 12 bases between them. In nucleotides, the CDR3 is TGTGCCAGCAGCTTAGACCGGGGTTTTAGCTCCTACAATGAGCAGTTCTTC. It codes for CASSLDRGFSSYNEQFF.

The chain is built from TRBV4-3 and TRBJ1-2; a possible D gene is TRBD1 (5 bases). V was shortened by 0 bases and J by 0 bases, with 8 bases between the two germline ends. The CDR3 has 15 amino acids. Germline CDR1 and CDR2: LGHNA and YSLEER. The CDR3 loop is CASSQDAGANYGYTF. The CDR3 region has the DNA TGCGCCAGCAGCCAAGATGCGGGGGCTAACTATGGCTACACCTTC.

In its sample, this clone was seen a few times. This rearrangement joins TRBV6-2 or TRBV6-3 to TRBJ2-5; TRBD1 is a possible D gene (5 bases). The germline V and J ends were trimmed by 6 bases and 0 bases, with 11 bases remaining between them. Germline CDR1 MNHEY, CDR2 SVGEGT. The CDR3 loop spans 14 amino acids. CDR3 protein: CASSTGGYQETQYF. CDR3 nucleotide sequence: TGTGCCAGCAGCACAGGCGGCTACCAAGAGACCCAGTACTTC.

The chain links TRBV10-2 to TRBJ2-2; TRBD2 matches at 10 bases. The CDR3 is made up of 18 amino acids. Per germline, CDR1 WSHSY and CDR2 SAAADI. Losses at the gene ends were 5 bases for V and 1 base for J; bases not matched to a gene: 10. The CDR3 is CASSPTSVAGGNTGELFF. The DNA for the CDR3 is TGCGCCAGCAGTCCTACCTCTGTAGCGGGAGGGAACACCGGGGAGCTGTTTTTT.

V gene TRBV29-1 combines with J gene TRBJ1-2, with 7 bases matching TRBD1. The germline CDR1 and CDR2 sequences are SQVTM and ANQGSEA. V lost 7 bases and J lost 8; bases outside the gene matches: 7. The CDR3 has 11 amino acids. The CDR3 here is CSARQGMGYTF. For the CDR3, the DNA is TGCAGCGCCCGACAGGGTATGGGCTACACCTTC.